These T cell receptor beta chains were read from a single sample in a study of blood T cells in healthy people across ages. MiXCR was run by TCRdb on the 5' RACE reads, yielding one entry per CDR3 protein. The sample comprises 780,000 or so distinct CDR3 sequences, just under 25% of which are singletons, and under 4% rests with the top ten. The same sample was also studied in work on T cells of mothers and their children.

The sample consisted of blood. The receptor source for this set is a boy younger than 18 in good health. Each CDR3 is given with its conserved first and last residue. The D gene is left open where the match is weak. Rows give clone size only sometimes, using once, few, many, or a class for an expanded clone.

>TRBJ2-1|.|.|TRBV6-6
TGTGCCAGGAGTTACTCCCGACAGTTAAAGTACAATGAGCAGTTCTTC
CARSYSRQLKYNEQFF
>TRBJ2-5|.|.|TRBV20-1
TGCAGTGCTAGAGATGGGGGTAAAATACAAGAGACCCAGTACTTC
CSARDGGKIQETQYF
>TRBJ2-1|few|TRBD2|TRBV15
TGTGCCACCAGCAGAGATGCTTCAGGGACTAGTCACAATGAGCAGTTCTTC
CATSRDASGTSHNEQFF
>TRBJ2-5|.|.|TRBV4-3
TGCGCCAGCAGCCAGGGACGCTGGGAGGAGACCCAGTACTTC
CASSQGRWEETQYF
>TRBJ1-2|few|.|TRBV7-2
TGTGCCAGCAGCTCCAGATCATCGAGAGGGAATTCTGGCTACACCTTC
CASSSRSSRGNSGYTF
>TRBJ2-6|few|TRBD1|TRBV5-6
TGTGCCAGCAGCTTCGCGGACAGGGGTTGGAGCTCTGGGGCCAACGTCCTGACTTTC
CASSFADRGWSSGANVLTF
>TRBJ2-5|.|TRBD2|TRBV28
TGTGCCAGCAGTTTTGGCTACGGGACTAGCGGGAGATTTCTAGAGACCCAGTACTTC
CASSFGYGTSGRFLETQYF
>TRBJ2-1|.|TRBD1|TRBV29-1
TGCAGCGCGACCGGGACAGGGGGGATCAATGAGCAGTTCTTC
CSATGTGGINEQFF
>TRBJ2-5|.|.|TRBV7-3
TGTGCCAGCAGCTTCGGTAGCGAAGAGACCCAGTACTTC
CASSFGSEETQYF
>TRBJ2-7|few|.|TRBV7-9
TGTGCCAGCAGCTTAGCGCTATACTCCTACGAGCAGTACTTC
CASSLALYSYEQYF
>TRBJ2-7|few|TRBD2|TRBV20-1
TGCAGTGCTAGCCCAAGCGGGGAATTCTCCTACGAGCAGTACTTC
CSASPSGEFSYEQYF
>TRBJ1-1|.|.|TRBV7-9
TGTGCCAGCAGCCACGAGTTGGGTAAAGCTTTCTTT
CASSHELGKAFF
>TRBJ2-1|.|TRBD2|TRBV6-1
TGTGCCAGCAGCATGTTTGCGGGAGGGTCCGACAATGAGCAGTTCTTC
CASSMFAGGSDNEQFF
>TRBJ2-1|.|TRBD1|TRBV6-2/TRBV6-3
TGTGCCACCCGGGACAGGGGCTCCTACAATGAGCAGTTCTTC
CATRDRGSYNEQFF
>TRBJ2-5|.|.|TRBV4-1
TGCGTCAGCAGCCAGGCAGGGGGGGAAGAGACCCAGTACTTC
CVSSQAGGEETQYF
>TRBJ2-6|.|TRBD1|TRBV28
TGTGCCAGCAGACCACAGGGGGCTGGGGCCAACGTCCTGACTTTC
CASRPQGAGANVLTF
>TRBJ2-5|.|TRBD1|TRBV4-1
TGCGCCAGCAGCCCATCCCGAGGGACAGGGGGAGAGACCCAGTACTTC
CASSPSRGTGGETQYF
>TRBJ2-5|many|TRBD2|TRBV7-8
TGTGCCAGCAGCTTAGAACTAGCGGTACAAGAGACCCAGTACTTC
CASSLELAVQETQYF
>TRBJ2-7|.|.|TRBV7-9
TGTGCCAGCAGCTTCGGGACGAGGCACGAGCAGTACTTC
CASSFGTRHEQYF
>TRBJ1-2|once|TRBD1|TRBV7-9
TGTGCCAGCAGCTCGACCTTCCAGGGGGCCGGCGCGGGACTATATGGCTACACCTTC
CASSSTFQGAGAGLYGYTF
>TRBJ2-2|few|.|TRBV7-6
TGTGCCAGCAGCTTTAGGGAAGACGGGGAGCTGTTTTTT
CASSFREDGELFF
>TRBJ2-1|few|.|TRBV3-1
TGTGCCAGCAGCCAAGAAGCGGCCAGCTCCTACAATGAGCAGTTCTTC
CASSQEAASSYNEQFF
>TRBJ2-5|few|.|TRBV9
TGTGCCAGCAGCGTAGGAGTACGGGACCAAGAGACCCAGTACTTC
CASSVGVRDQETQYF
>TRBJ2-1|few|.|TRBV29-1
TGCAGCGTTCTGAGGCTGATAGGACCAGACAATGAGCAGTTCTTC
CSVLRLIGPDNEQFF
>TRBJ2-7|few|TRBD1|TRBV9
TGTGCCAGCAGCACCCGGACAGGGGGACTCATCTACGAGCAGTACTTC
CASSTRTGGLIYEQYF
>TRBJ1-4|few|TRBD1|TRBV7-8
TGTGCCAGCAGCATTTTAGGGACAGGGAAGGGTGGTGAAAAACTGTTTTTT
CASSILGTGKGGEKLFF
>TRBJ2-1|.|TRBD2|TRBV4-3
TGCGCCAGCAGCCAAGTTAGCCCCCCGGGTAGCGGGAGCTACAATGAGCAGTTCTTC
CASSQVSPPGSGSYNEQFF
>TRBJ2-3|few|.|TRBV7-8
TGTGCCAGCAGCTGGACATATACAGATACGCAGTATTTT
CASSWTYTDTQYF
>TRBJ2-1|few|TRBD1|TRBV12-3/TRBV12-4
TGTGCCAGCAGGGGGATAAGTACAGGGGGAAACAATGAGCAGTTCTTC
CASRGISTGGNNEQFF
>TRBJ2-5|.|TRBD2|TRBV29-1
TGCAGCGGCCTAGCGGGAGGGCCTGAGACCCAGTACTTC
CSGLAGGPETQYF
>TRBJ1-6|.|TRBD1|TRBV11-1
TGTGCCAGCAGCTTCGACAGGGGTCCACCCCTCCACTTT
CASSFDRGPPLHF
>TRBJ1-4|.|.|TRBV7-9
TGTGCCAGCAGCCCCTGGGGAACAGAAAAACTGTTTTTT
CASSPWGTEKLFF
>TRBJ1-1|.|.|TRBV10-3
TGTGCCATCAGTGAGCGGGGGGATGACTTAGCTTTCTTT
CAISERGDDLAFF
>TRBJ2-3|few|.|TRBV5-1
TGCGCCAGCAGCCACACGGCAAGCACAGATACGCAGTATTTT
CASSHTASTDTQYF
>TRBJ1-2|.|.|TRBV7-8
TGTGCCAGCAGCTTAACCAATAACTATGGCTACACCTTC
CASSLTNNYGYTF
>TRBJ1-5|few|.|TRBV4-1
TGCGCCAGCAGCCAAGATCCCCACGGTAATCAGCCCCAGCATTTT
CASSQDPHGNQPQHF
>TRBJ1-1|.|TRBD1|TRBV7-3
TGTGCCAGCAGCTTAATGACAGGGAGTGAAGCTTTCTTT
CASSLMTGSEAFF
>TRBJ2-3|once|TRBD2|TRBV7-8
TGTGCCAGCAGCCAGGGACTAGCCGTCACAGATACGCAGTATTTT
CASSQGLAVTDTQYF
>TRBJ1-2|few|.|TRBV7-9
TGTGCCAGCAGCTCGACGTCTCCCCGTATTGAGGGCTACACCTTC
CASSSTSPRIEGYTF
>TRBJ2-4|.|.|TRBV12-3/TRBV12-4
TGTGCCAGCTTGCAGGGGATGGCCAAAAACATTCAGTACTTC
CASLQGMAKNIQYF
>TRBJ2-1|few|TRBD1|TRBV4-3
TGCGCCAGCAGCCAGCGTACCGGGACAGGCTACAATGAGCAGTTCTTC
CASSQRTGTGYNEQFF
>TRBJ2-5|few|.|TRBV9
TGTGCCAGCAGCGTAGTGGATGGTAGCGTGGGGTGGGAGGCCCAGTACTTC
CASSVVDGSVGWEAQYF
>TRBJ2-7|.|.|TRBV20-1
TGCAGTGCTAGGGGCCTCGGGGCCAGGTCCTACGAGCAGCACTTC
CSARGLGARSYEQHF
>TRBJ2-4|.|.|TRBV7-3
TGTGCCAGCAGATCCAAACCCGTGCCCCTAGCCAAAAACATTCAGTACTTC
CASRSKPVPLAKNIQYF
>TRBJ1-2|.|.|TRBV15
TGTGCCACCAGCGGAGAGGTGAGGGGCGGAGAGTATGGCTACACCTTC
CATSGEVRGGEYGYTF
>TRBJ2-5|.|.|TRBV9
TGTGCCAGCAGCGTAGGTTCGAGGGCGGGGGAGACCCAGTACTTC
CASSVGSRAGETQYF
>TRBJ2-5|.|TRBD1|TRBV28
TGTGCCAGCAGTCCGGGACAGGGTTTCCAAGGGACCCAGTACTTC
CASSPGQGFQGTQYF
>TRBJ1-4|.|.|TRBV11-2
TGTGCCAGCACCACCGTGGGGGCGGCCGAAAAACTGTTTTTT
CASTTVGAAEKLFF
>TRBJ1-4|few|TRBD1|TRBV30
TGTGCCTGGAGTACAGGGGGGAATGAAAAACTGTTTTTT
CAWSTGGNEKLFF
>TRBJ2-7|few|TRBD1|TRBV18
TGTGCCAGCTCACCGCTTGGGACAGGGATTGCCGAGCAGTACTTC
CASSPLGTGIAEQYF
>TRBJ1-4|.|TRBD1|TRBV4-3
TGCGCCAGCAGCCAAGGGACAGGGGAGTGGGGTGAAAAACTGTTTTTT
CASSQGTGEWGEKLFF
>TRBJ2-3|.|.|TRBV20-1
TGCAGTGCCCTGGGTCATTCTAGCACAGATACGCAGTATTTT
CSALGHSSTDTQYF
>TRBJ2-1|few|.|TRBV6-6
TGTGCCAGCAGCCCCCGTCGGGACTACAATGAGCAGTTCTTC
CASSPRRDYNEQFF